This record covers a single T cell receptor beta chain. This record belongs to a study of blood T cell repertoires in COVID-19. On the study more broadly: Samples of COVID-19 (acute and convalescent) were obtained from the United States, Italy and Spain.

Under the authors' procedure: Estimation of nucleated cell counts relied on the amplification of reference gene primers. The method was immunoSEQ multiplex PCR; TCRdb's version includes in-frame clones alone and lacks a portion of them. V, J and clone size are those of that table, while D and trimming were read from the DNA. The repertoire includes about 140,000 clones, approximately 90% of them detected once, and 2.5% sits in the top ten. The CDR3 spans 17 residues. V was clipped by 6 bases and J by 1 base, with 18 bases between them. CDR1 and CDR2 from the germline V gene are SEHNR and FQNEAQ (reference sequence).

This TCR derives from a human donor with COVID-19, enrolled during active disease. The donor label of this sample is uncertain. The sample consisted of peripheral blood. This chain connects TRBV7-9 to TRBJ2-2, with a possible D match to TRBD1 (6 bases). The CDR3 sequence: CASRNPRGRGNTGELFF. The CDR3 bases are TGTGCCAGCAGAAACCCTAGGGGCAGGGGGAACACCGGGGAGCTGTTTTTT.